The present T cell receptor (beta chain) was sequenced within a study of cytomegalovirus exposure and HLA in healthy donors. Study-level findings and limits: A later analysis found that most CMV-associated TCR beta chains appeared HLA-restricted.

A multiplex PCR was run with 60 Vbeta primers and 13 Jbeta primers. Sequenced by immunoSEQ multiplex PCR; TCRdb stores in-frame clones only, minus some. The sample yields 200,000 to 250,000 clones, 70% to 85% seen once. CDR3 size: 13 residues. Germline CDR1 is SGHDN and CDR2 is FVKESK. Trimming removed 0 bases at V and 6 bases at J, with 8 bases between. Donors in the study were healthy people who gave bone marrow. Regarding this clone: Antigen unknown.

Sequenced: PBMCs. This receptor was identified in a male donor in good health and CMV-seronegative. The rearrangement uses TRBV14 and TRBJ2-5; weak D call: TRBD2 (6 bases). The CDR3 DNA reads TGTGCCAGCAGCCAAGAGGGAGGCAAGACCCAGTACTTC. Translated: CASSQEGGKTQYF.